This TCR beta chain was documented in a study of T cell changes during pregnancy in multiple sclerosis. The germline V gene encodes CDR1 SGDLS and CDR2 YYNGEE. This CDR3 has 12 residues. V lost 4 bases and J 7 bases, leaving 12 bases between the germline ends. Clones were sequenced by immunoSEQ multiplex PCR, and TCRdb holds only the in-frame ones, with some missing. Seen here are roughly 60,000 clones, 90% observed once, and the top ten hold roughly 2.1%. The V and J genes are TRBV9 and TRBJ2-7; D is possibly TRBD1 (5 bases). This TCR was recovered from a female donor in good health, enrolled as a control in a pregnancy study. Source: peripheral blood, taken in the second trimester of pregnancy. The CDR3 DNA reads TGTGCCAGCAGCCCTCAGGGTCAGGAGCAGTACTTC. Translation gives CASSPQGQEQYF.